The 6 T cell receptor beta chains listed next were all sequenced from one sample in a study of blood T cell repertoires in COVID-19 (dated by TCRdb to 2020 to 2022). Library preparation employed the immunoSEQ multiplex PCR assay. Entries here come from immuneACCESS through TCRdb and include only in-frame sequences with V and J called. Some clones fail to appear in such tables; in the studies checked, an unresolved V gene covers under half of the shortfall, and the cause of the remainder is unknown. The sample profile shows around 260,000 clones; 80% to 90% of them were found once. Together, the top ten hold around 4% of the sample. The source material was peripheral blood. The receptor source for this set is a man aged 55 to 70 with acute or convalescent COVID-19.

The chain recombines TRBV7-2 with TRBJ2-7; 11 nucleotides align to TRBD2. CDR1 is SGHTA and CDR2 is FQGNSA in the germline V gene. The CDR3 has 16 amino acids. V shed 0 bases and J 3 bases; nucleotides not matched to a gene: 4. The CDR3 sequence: CASSLASSGGLYEQYF. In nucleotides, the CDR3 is TGTGCCAGCAGCTTAGCTTCTAGCGGGGGGCTCTACGAGCAGTACTTC.

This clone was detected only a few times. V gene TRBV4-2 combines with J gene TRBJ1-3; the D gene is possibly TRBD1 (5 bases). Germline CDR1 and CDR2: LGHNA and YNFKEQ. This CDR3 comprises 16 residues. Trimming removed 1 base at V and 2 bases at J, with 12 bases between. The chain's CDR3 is CASSQVAGNAGNTIYF. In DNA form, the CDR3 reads TGTGCCAGCAGCCAAGTTGCAGGGAACGCTGGAAACACCATATATTTT.

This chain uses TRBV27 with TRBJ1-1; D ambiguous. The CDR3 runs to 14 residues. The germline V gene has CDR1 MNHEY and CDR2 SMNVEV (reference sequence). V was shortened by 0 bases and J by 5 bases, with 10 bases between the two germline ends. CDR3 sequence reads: CASSLSPEWTEAFF. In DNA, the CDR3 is TGTGCCAGCAGTTTATCACCAGAATGGACTGAAGCTTTCTTT.

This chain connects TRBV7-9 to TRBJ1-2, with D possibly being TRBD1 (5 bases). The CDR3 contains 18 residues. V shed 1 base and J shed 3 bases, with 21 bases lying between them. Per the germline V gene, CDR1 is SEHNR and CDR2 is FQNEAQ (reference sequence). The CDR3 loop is CASSLGDRNPNPDYGYTF. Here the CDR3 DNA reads TGTGCCAGCAGCTTAGGTGACAGAAACCCAAACCCTGACTATGGCTACACCTTC.

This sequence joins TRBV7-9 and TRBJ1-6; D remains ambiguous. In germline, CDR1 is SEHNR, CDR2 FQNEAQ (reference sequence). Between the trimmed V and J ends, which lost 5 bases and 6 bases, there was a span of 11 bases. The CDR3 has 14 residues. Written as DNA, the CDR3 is TGTGCCAGCAGCCCCGGGAGACTTAATTCACCCCTCCACTTT. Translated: CASSPGRLNSPLHF.

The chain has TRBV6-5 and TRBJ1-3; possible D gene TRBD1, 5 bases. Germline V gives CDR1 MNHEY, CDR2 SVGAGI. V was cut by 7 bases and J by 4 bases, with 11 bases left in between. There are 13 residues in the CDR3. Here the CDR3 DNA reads TGTGCCAGCACACCAGGGCCGGGAAACACCATATATTTT. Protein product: CASTPGPGNTIYF.